A selection of T cell receptor beta chains follows, all from one sample in a study of blood T cell repertoires in COVID-19. The assay was immunoSEQ multiplex PCR, and TCRdb's table has in-frame clones only and misses some. The profile covers around 70,000 clones, with roughly 80% appearing a single time and roughly 18% taken by the ten largest. The sequencing sample was made of peripheral blood. These receptors all come from a man aged 70 or older who had recovered from COVID-19. The CDR3 runs from the conserved cysteine through the conserved F or W. D genes are given only for firm matches. Size tells how often a clone was seen (once, few, many) or the class of an expanded clone, and some rows leave it out.

CDR3 DNA: TGTGCCAGCAGACCCGGACAGGGGGCGGCTGGCTACACCTTC; CDR3 protein: CASRPGQGAAGYTF; clone size: -; J gene: TRBJ1-2; V gene: TRBV7-2; D gene: TRBD1
CDR3 DNA: TGCGCCAGCAGCTTGGGAGGAGATAGCAATCAGCCCCAGCATTTT; CDR3 protein: CASSLGGDSNQPQHF; clone size: -; J gene: TRBJ1-5; V gene: TRBV5-1; D gene: -
CDR3 DNA: TGTGCCAGCTCACCGGCGACTAGCGGGCAAGGCAACGAGCAGTACTTC; CDR3 protein: CASSPATSGQGNEQYF; clone size: -; J gene: TRBJ2-7; V gene: TRBV18; D gene: TRBD2
CDR3 DNA: TGTGCCAGCAGCTTACTCTCCCGGGGCACTGAAGCTTTCTTT; CDR3 protein: CASSLLSRGTEAFF; clone size: -; J gene: TRBJ1-1; V gene: TRBV7-2; D gene: -
CDR3 DNA: TGTGCCAGCTCACCGGGAGAGAATGAAAAACTGTTTTTT; CDR3 protein: CASSPGENEKLFF; clone size: once; J gene: TRBJ1-4; V gene: TRBV18; D gene: -
CDR3 DNA: TGTGCCAGCAGCCCCGGACAGGACTATGGCTACACCTTC; CDR3 protein: CASSPGQDYGYTF; clone size: -; J gene: TRBJ1-2; V gene: TRBV14; D gene: TRBD1
CDR3 DNA: TGTGCCTGGAGCAACCGCGGTTACTCCTACAATGAGCAGTTCTTC; CDR3 protein: CAWSNRGYSYNEQFF; clone size: -; J gene: TRBJ2-1; V gene: TRBV30; D gene: -
CDR3 DNA: TGTGCCAGCAGTTCGGGGGGATTGGTGGTGAGCTACGAGCAGTACTTC; CDR3 protein: CASSSGGLVVSYEQYF; clone size: -; J gene: TRBJ2-7; V gene: TRBV28; D gene: TRBD2
CDR3 DNA: TGTGCCAGCAGCTATGCCGGGGAGCTGTTTTTT; CDR3 protein: CASSYAGELFF; clone size: -; J gene: TRBJ2-2; V gene: TRBV14; D gene: -
CDR3 DNA: TGCGCCAGCAGCTTGGGTAGTTCGAGCTCCTACAATGAGCAGTTCTTC; CDR3 protein: CASSLGSSSSYNEQFF; clone size: once; J gene: TRBJ2-1; V gene: TRBV5-1; D gene: -
CDR3 DNA: TGTGCCAGCGCCCGGGGGGCCAAAGATACGCAGTATTTT; CDR3 protein: CASARGAKDTQYF; clone size: -; J gene: TRBJ2-3; V gene: TRBV6-5; D gene: -
CDR3 DNA: TGTGCCAGTCAGTACGGGAGCGAGCAGTACTTC; CDR3 protein: CASQYGSEQYF; clone size: -; J gene: TRBJ2-7; V gene: TRBV5-5; D gene: -
CDR3 DNA: TGTGCCAGCAGTTACTCGGGACAGGGGATTTTAGCTTTCTTT; CDR3 protein: CASSYSGQGILAFF; clone size: -; J gene: TRBJ1-1; V gene: TRBV28; D gene: TRBD1
CDR3 DNA: TGTGCCAGCAGCATCAGGGGATGGGATTTGGAGACCCAGTACTTC; CDR3 protein: CASSIRGWDLETQYF; clone size: -; J gene: TRBJ2-5; V gene: TRBV7-9; D gene: -
CDR3 DNA: TGTGCCAGCAGCTTGGGACAGACTAATGAAAAACTGTTTTTT; CDR3 protein: CASSLGQTNEKLFF; clone size: -; J gene: TRBJ1-4; V gene: TRBV5-4; D gene: -
CDR3 DNA: TGTGCCAGCAGCTTATATATTGGGGGCCGAGAGACCCAGTACTTC; CDR3 protein: CASSLYIGGRETQYF; clone size: -; J gene: TRBJ2-5; V gene: TRBV7-2; D gene: -
CDR3 DNA: TGTGCCAGCAGCCTCGACACAGGGGGCTTTGGTACCCTTCGCCGTTACGAGCAGTACTTC; CDR3 protein: CASSLDTGGFGTLRRYEQYF; clone size: -; J gene: TRBJ2-7; V gene: TRBV6-2/TRBV6-3; D gene: TRBD1